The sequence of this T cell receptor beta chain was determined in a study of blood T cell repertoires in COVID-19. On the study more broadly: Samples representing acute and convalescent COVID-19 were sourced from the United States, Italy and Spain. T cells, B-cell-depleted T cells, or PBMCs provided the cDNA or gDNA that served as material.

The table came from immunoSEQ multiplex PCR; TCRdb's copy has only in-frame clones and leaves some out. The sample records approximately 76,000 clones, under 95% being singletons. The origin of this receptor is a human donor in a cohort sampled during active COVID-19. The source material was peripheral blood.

Here the CDR3 reads CATSDLRNRAGANVLTF. In nucleotides, the CDR3 is TGTGCCACCAGTGATTTGCGAAACAGGGCTGGGGCCAACGTCCTGACTTTC. This chain uses TRBV24-1 with TRBJ2-6; tentative D call: TRBD1 (6 bases). The CDR3 sequence is 17 residues long. The V end was cut by 0 bases, the J end by 2 bases, with 10 bases between. The germline V gene encodes CDR1 KGHDR and CDR2 SFDVKD.